One sample yielded the 15 T cell receptor beta chains listed below, sequenced in a study of response to subunit inactivated influenza vaccine. TCRdb itself ran the RT-PCR reads through MiXCR, one entry per CDR3 protein. This sample yields about 480,000 distinct CDR3 sequences, of which over 10% are seen a single time; about 12% belongs to the top ten. This specimen consisted of PBMCs from blood, obtained 40 to 50 days after vaccination. The source of these receptors is a man in his fifties or sixties who received an inactivated influenza vaccine.

This clonotype has a count of ten or more. The chain recombines TRBV3-1 with TRBJ2-1; a weak D match, TRBD2 (6 bases). The CDR3 runs 13 residues. Germline V gene data show CDR1 as LGHDT and CDR2 as YNNKEL (reference sequence). V was cut by 1 base and J by 9 bases, with 10 bases left in between. This CDR3 is CASSQGLRGEQFF. CDR3 in DNA: TGTGCCAGCAGCCAAGGCTTGCGGGGTGAGCAGTTCTTC.

The genes are TRBV9 and TRBJ2-7, with D possibly matching TRBD2 (6 bases). This CDR3 spans 14 amino acids. V was cut by 0 bases and J by 7 bases, with 14 bases left in between. Germline assignment: CDR1 SGDLS and CDR2 YYNGEE. The CDR3 loop is CASSVAGTSREQYF. The CDR3 DNA follows: TGTGCCAGCAGCGTAGCCGGGACTTCTCGGGAGCAGTACTTC.

The V and J genes are TRBV7-9 and TRBJ2-7, with D uncertain. CDR1 SEHNR and CDR2 FQNEAQ come from the germline V gene (reference sequence). The CDR3 length is 14 residues. Trimming took off 5 bases at V and 7 bases at J, with 18 bases between the two ends. The CDR3 region has the DNA TGTGCCAGCAGCAGACTCCCACCTTGGGGTGAGCAGTACTTC. This sequence encodes CASSRLPPWGEQYF.

This CDR3 is CASSGFASGRATNTGELFF. Here the CDR3 DNA reads TGTGCCAGCAGTGGTTTTGCTAGCGGGAGGGCCACGAACACCGGGGAGCTGTTTTTT. The V and J genes are TRBV12-3 or TRBV12-4 and TRBJ2-2; 12 nucleotides agree with TRBD2. The ends lost 5 bases at V and 0 bases at J; junction bases unmatched: 10. The CDR3 sequence is 19 residues long.

The chain has TRBV28 and TRBJ2-7, with 14 positions matching TRBD2. J was trimmed by 7 bases and V by 8 bases; bases with no gene match: 7. The CDR3 is 14 amino acids. CDR1 MDHEN and CDR2 SYDVKM come from the germline V gene. CDR3 region: CASRGLAGENEQYF. CDR3 bases: TGTGCCAGCCGGGGACTAGCGGGAGAAAATGAGCAGTACTTC.

Concerning this clonotype itself: Mismatch with germline at one junction end may stem from a read error. This rearrangement joins TRBV6-6 to TRBJ1-5; tentatively, D is TRBD1 (5 bases). The CDR3 is 12 amino acids. From germline, CDR1 is MNHNY and CDR2 SVGAGI (reference sequence). The CDR3 nucleotides are TGTGCCAGCAGTTACTCGGACCAGGACAAGGGTTTT. This translates into CASSYSDQDKGF.

This clonotype was picked up many times. The chain recombines TRBV28 with TRBJ2-4, with D possibly called TRBD1 or TRBD2 (7 bases each). Germline V CDR1 and CDR2: MDHEN, SYDVKM. The CDR3 spans 19 residues. V gave up 1 base and J gave up 0 bases, with 19 bases separating them. CDR3 in amino acids: CASSLSEVQGGLAKNIQYF. The CDR3 DNA reads TGTGCCAGCAGTTTATCGGAGGTTCAGGGGGGGTTAGCCAAAAACATTCAGTACTTC. The whole variable domain, filled in from reference TRBV28 and TRBJ2-4, reads DVKVTQSSRYLVKRTGEKVFLECVQDMDHENMFWYRQDPGLGLRLIYFSYDVKMKEKGDIPEGYSVSREKKERFSLILESASTNQTSMYLCASSLSEVQGGLAKNIQYFGAGTRLSVL.

This clonotype turned up a few times. The chain links TRBV4-1 to TRBJ2-3; tentatively, D is TRBD2 (6 bases). Germline lookup yields CDR1 MGHRA and CDR2 YSYEKL. There are 17 residues in the CDR3. V shed 4 bases and J shed 2 bases, with 19 bases lying between them. This chain's CDR3 is CASSLTHSGSHTDTQYF. CDR3 DNA sequence: TGCGCCAGCAGCCTGACGCACTCCGGGAGTCACACAGATACGCAGTATTTT.

The chain has TRBV29-1 and TRBJ2-1; TRBD2 aligns across 15 bases. The CDR3 runs 16 residues. The germline gives CDR1 SQVTM, CDR2 ANQGSEA. The V and J ends lost 3 bases and 4 bases, in that order; junction bases with no gene match: 4. The CDR3 DNA sequence: TGCAGCGTTGATTATGGGACTAGCGGGAGGTACAATGAGCAGTTCTTC. Translating it yields CSVDYGTSGRYNEQFF.

This clonotype occurred once. This rearrangement joins TRBV12-3 or TRBV12-4 to TRBJ1-3; TRBD1 matches at 9 bases. Trimming removed 6 bases from V and 4 bases from J; junction bases left unmatched: 7. The CDR3 runs to 15 residues. The CDR3 protein is CASRSQGAGGNTIYF. CDR3 coding DNA: TGTGCCAGCAGGTCACAGGGGGCAGGAGGAAACACCATATATTTT.

This clonotype has only a few counts. In nucleotides, the CDR3 is TGTGCCAGCACCCTAAGGGGGAGGGCGGGCGACGAGCAGTACTTC. It translates to CASTLRGRAGDEQYF. The chain recombines TRBV7-2 with TRBJ2-7; D is possibly TRBD2 (7 bases). The CDR3 has 15 residues. CDR1 is SGHTA, CDR2 FQGNSA, per germline. Between the trimmed V and J ends, which lost 7 bases and 5 bases, there was a span of 21 bases.

This chain's CDR3 is CASSPSRGRPTEAFF. CDR3 DNA sequence: TGTGCCAGCAGCCCCTCACGGGGGAGGCCCACTGAAGCTTTCTTT. This chain joins TRBV6-1 and TRBJ1-1; possibly TRBD1 for D (5 bases). The CDR3 spans 15 residues. V was trimmed by 6 bases and J by 4 bases, leaving 18 bases between them. Germline V lookup: CDR1 MNHNS, CDR2 SASEGT.

This clonotype was counted only a few times. CDR3 in amino acids: CASSRLLEQYF. The CDR3 DNA reads TGTGCCAGCAGCCGACTGCTCGAGCAGTACTTC. The rearrangement uses TRBV7-2 and TRBJ2-7; no definite D call. Germline V gene data show CDR1 as SGHTA and CDR2 as FQGNSA. V was clipped by 5 bases and J by 6 bases, with 8 bases between them. This CDR3 has 11 amino acids.

The J gene is TRBJ1-5, the V gene TRBV6-1; 10 bases match TRBD1. V shed 6 bases, J shed 7 bases, and the junction held 6 bases outside the gene matches. The CDR3 extends over 14 amino acids. Germline lookup yields CDR1 MNHNS and CDR2 SASEGT. The CDR3 DNA follows: TGTGCCAGCAGACGGGACAGGGGCGGGCAGCCCCAGCATTTT. Translating gives CASRRDRGGQPQHF.

V usage is TRBV7-9 and J usage is TRBJ2-7; unclear D gene. Germline-derived CDR1 and CDR2 are SEHNR and FQNEAQ (reference sequence). Trimming took 3 bases from V and 6 from J, leaving 6 bases between them. The CDR3 is 11 amino acids. The CDR3 loop is CASSFEGEQYF. Written as DNA, the CDR3 is TGTGCCAGCAGCTTCGAAGGCGAGCAGTACTTC.